This section outlines one TCR beta chain sequence together with its context. The target antigen is unknown. Cultured CD4+ T cells had their DNA profiled by the Oncomine TCR Beta short-read assay. TCRdb analysed the PCR reads with MiXCR anew, one entry per CDR3 protein. The sample lists 9,000 to 13,000 distinct CDR3 sequences, less than 65% occurring once. V was pared by 2 bases and J by 3 bases, with 4 bases of the junction left unmatched. The length of the CDR3 is 15 residues. Germline V lookup: CDR1 SGHVS, CDR2 FQNEAQ. Treatment of the sample: roughly 10-day PBMC culture with coronavirus spike peptide pools or control peptides (ViraFEST assay). Via ViraFEST, peptide pools expanded antigen-specific T cells before TCR sequencing. This entry belongs to a study of vaccination and CD4 T cells after COVID-19. Study information: Cultures acting as controls obtained a CEFX pool, an HIV-1 Nef pool, or no peptide.

The clonotype was recovered from a human donor who had recovered from COVID-19. Specimen: CD4+ T cells from blood, cultured in vitro. This chain joins TRBV7-8 and TRBJ1-5; 7 bases fit TRBD1. The CDR3 bases are TGTGCCAGCAGCTTATCAGGGGGAGTCAATCAGCCCCAGCATTTT. Translation gives CASSLSGGVNQPQHF. The full variable domain, completed using reference TRBV7-8 and TRBJ1-5, is GAGVSQSPRYKVAKRGQDVALRCDPISGHVSLFWYQQALGQGPEFLTYFQNEAQLDKSGLPSDRFFAERPEGSVSTLKIQRTQQEDSAVYLCASSLSGGVNQPQHFGDGTRLSIL.